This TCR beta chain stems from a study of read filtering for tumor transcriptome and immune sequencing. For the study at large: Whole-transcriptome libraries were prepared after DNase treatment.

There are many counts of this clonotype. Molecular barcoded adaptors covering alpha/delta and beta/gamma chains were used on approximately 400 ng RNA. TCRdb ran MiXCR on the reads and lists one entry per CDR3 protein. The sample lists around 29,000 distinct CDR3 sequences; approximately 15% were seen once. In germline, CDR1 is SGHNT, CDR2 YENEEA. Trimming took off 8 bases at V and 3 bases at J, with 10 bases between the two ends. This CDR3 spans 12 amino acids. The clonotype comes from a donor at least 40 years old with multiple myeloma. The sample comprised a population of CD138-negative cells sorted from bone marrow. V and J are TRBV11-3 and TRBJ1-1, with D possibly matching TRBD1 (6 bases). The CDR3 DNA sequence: TGTGCCAGCGGGGGGCGGGACACTGAAGCTTTCTTT. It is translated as CASGGRDTEAFF. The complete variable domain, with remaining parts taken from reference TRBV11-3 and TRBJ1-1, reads EAGVVQSPRYKIIEKKQPVAFWCNPISGHNTLYWYLQNLGQGPELLIRYENEEAVDDSQLPKDRFSAERLKGVDSTLKIQPAELGDSAVYLCASGGRDTEAFFGQGTRLTVV.